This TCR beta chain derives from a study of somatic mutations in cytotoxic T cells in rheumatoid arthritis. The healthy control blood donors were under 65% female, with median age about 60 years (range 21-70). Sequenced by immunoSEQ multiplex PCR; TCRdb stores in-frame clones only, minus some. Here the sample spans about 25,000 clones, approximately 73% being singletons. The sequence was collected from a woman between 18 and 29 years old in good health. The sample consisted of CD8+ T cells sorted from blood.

CDR3 bases: TGTGCCAGTACCCCGGGGGGACAGGGTTACAATGAGCAGTTCTTC. This translates into CASTPGGQGYNEQFF. The rearrangement joins TRBV19 to TRBJ2-1, with TRBD1 matching 9 bases. Germline CDR1 reads LNHDA; CDR2 reads SQIVND (reference sequence). This CDR3 has 15 residues. V lost 7 bases, J lost 4 bases, and 8 bases stayed unmatched.